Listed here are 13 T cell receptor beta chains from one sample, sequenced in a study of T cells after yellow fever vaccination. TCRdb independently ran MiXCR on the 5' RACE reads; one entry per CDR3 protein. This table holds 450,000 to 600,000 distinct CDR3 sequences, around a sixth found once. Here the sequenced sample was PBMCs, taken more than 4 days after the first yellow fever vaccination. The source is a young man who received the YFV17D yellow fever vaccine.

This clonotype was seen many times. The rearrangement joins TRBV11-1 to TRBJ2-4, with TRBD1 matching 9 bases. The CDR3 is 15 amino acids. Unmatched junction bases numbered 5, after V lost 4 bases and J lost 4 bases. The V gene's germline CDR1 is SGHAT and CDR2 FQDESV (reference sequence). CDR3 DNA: TGTGCCAGCAGCTCCTCACAGGGGGCGAAAAACATTCAGTACTTC. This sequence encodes CASSSSQGAKNIQYF.

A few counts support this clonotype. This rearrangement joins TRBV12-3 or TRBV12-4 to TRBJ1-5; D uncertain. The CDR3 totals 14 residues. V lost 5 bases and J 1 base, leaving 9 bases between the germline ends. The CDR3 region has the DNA TGTGCCAGCAGTCGGCGGCTGAGCAATCAGCCCCAGCATTTT. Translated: CASSRRLSNQPQHF.

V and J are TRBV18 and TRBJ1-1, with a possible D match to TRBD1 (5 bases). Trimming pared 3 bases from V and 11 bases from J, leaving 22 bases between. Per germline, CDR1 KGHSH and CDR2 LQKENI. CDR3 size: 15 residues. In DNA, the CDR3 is TGTGCCAGCTCACCGGGCCCATTTAGGGGCTGGGGGGCTTTCTTT. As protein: CASSPGPFRGWGAFF.

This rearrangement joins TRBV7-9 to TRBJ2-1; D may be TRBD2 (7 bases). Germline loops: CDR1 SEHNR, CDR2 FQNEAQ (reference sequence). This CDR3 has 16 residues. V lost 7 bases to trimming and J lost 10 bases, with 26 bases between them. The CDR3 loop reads CASKRGGGGRHWEQFF. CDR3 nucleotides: TGTGCCAGCAAGCGGGGAGGGGGAGGCCGACACTGGGAGCAGTTCTTC. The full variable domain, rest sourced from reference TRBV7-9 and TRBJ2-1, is DTGVSQNPRHKITKRGQNVTFRCDPISEHNRLYWYRQTLGQGPEFLTYFQNEAQLEKSRLLSDRFSAERPKGSFSTLEIQRTEQGDSAMYLCASKRGGGGRHWEQFFGPGTRLTVL.

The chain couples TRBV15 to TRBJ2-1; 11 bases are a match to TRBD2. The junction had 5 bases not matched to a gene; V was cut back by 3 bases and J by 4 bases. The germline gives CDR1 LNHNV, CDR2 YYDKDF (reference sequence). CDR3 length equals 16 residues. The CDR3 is CATSSGTSGGYNEQFF. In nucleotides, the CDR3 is TGTGCCACCAGCAGCGGTACTAGCGGGGGTTACAATGAGCAGTTCTTC.

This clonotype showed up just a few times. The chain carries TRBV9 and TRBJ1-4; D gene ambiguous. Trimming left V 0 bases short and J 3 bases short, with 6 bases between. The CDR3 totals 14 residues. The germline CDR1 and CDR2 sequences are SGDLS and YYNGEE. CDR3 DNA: TGTGCCAGCAGCGTAGACGGGGCTAATGAAAAACTGTTTTTT. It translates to CASSVDGANEKLFF.

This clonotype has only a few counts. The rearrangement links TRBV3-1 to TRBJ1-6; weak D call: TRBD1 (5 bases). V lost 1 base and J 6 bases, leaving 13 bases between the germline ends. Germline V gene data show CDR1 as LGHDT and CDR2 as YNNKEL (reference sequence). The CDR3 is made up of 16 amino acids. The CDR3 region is CASSQADNAPNSPLHF. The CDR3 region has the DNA TGTGCCAGCAGCCAAGCGGACAATGCACCTAATTCACCCCTCCACTTT.

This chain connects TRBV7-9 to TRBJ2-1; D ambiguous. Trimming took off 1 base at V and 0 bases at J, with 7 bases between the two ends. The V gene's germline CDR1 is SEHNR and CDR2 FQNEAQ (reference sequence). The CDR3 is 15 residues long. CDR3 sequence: CASSLVRLSYNEQFF. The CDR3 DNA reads TGTGCCAGCAGCTTAGTCCGGCTCTCCTACAATGAGCAGTTCTTC.

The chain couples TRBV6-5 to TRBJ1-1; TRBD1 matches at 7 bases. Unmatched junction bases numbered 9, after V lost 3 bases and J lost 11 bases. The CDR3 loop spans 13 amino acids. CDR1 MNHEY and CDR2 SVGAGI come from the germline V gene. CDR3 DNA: TGTGCCAGCAGTTATCGACAGGGCGGTTGGGCTTTCTTT. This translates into CASSYRQGGWAFF.

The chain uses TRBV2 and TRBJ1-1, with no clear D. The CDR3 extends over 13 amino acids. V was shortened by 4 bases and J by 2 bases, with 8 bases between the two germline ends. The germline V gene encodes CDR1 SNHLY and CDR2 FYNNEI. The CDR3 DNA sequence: TGTGCCAGCAGTGTCCAGCCTAACACTGAAGCTTTCTTT. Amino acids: CASSVQPNTEAFF.

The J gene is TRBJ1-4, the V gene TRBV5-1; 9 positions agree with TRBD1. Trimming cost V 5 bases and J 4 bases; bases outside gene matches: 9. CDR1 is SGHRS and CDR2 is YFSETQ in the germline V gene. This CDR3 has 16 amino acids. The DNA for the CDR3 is TGCGCCAGCAGTTCCACAGGGGGCTTTGGTAATGAAAAACTGTTTTTT. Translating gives CASSSTGGFGNEKLFF.

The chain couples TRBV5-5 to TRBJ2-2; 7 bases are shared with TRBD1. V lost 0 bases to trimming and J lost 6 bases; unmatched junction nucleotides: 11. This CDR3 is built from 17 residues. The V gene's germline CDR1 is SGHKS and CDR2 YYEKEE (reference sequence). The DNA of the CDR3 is TGTGCCAGCAGCTTGGCAGTGGCCAGGGGGTTATCCGGGGAGCTGTTTTTT. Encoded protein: CASSLAVARGLSGELFF.

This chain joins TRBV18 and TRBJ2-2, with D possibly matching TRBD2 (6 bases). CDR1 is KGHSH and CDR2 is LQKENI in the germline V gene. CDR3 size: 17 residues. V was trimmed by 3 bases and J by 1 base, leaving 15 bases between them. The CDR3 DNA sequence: TGTGCCAGCTCACCCCTACTCGGCGGGGAGAACACCGGGGAGCTGTTTTTT. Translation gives CASSPLLGGENTGELFF.